The 3 T cell receptor beta chains presented below share a single source sample, sequenced in a study of long-term antiretroviral therapy in people with HIV. Survey-level resolution applied to immunoSEQ assay v3.0. Here immunoSEQ multiplex PCR was the method, and the copy in TCRdb shows in-frame clones only, minus some. The data contain tens of thousands of clones, 75% to 85% of them seen just once; the ten biggest clones take up over 10%. Here the sequenced sample was unsorted PBMCs, taken 0.3 years after starting antiretroviral therapy. The receptors derive from a man younger than 35 with HIV.

The V gene is TRBV5-1, the J gene TRBJ1-1; 11 nucleotides match TRBD1. The germline V gene has CDR1 SGHRS and CDR2 YFSETQ. The CDR3 runs 14 residues. The ends lost 2 bases at V and 7 bases at J; junction bases unmatched: 4. The CDR3 sequence is CASSLGQGAGEAFF. In DNA form, the CDR3 reads TGCGCCAGCAGCTTAGGACAGGGGGCTGGTGAAGCTTTCTTT.

The sample holds a few counts of this clone. This rearrangement joins TRBV30 to TRBJ1-5; the D is unclear. The CDR3 sequence is 13 residues long. Germline CDR1 reads GTSNPN; CDR2 reads SVGIG (reference sequence). Trimming removed 1 base from V and 4 bases from J, with 8 bases in between. CDR3 nucleotide sequence: TGTGCCTGGAGTGCCTCCAGGAATCAGCCCCAGCATTTT. This codes for CAWSASRNQPQHF.

The chain recombines TRBV9 with TRBJ2-7; D is tentatively TRBD1 or TRBD2 (6 bases each). The ends were cut back, 0 bases at V and 3 bases at J, with 19 bases in the middle. The CDR3 consists of 17 residues. Germline assignment: CDR1 SGDLS and CDR2 YYNGEE. The CDR3 loop reads CASSVGPGAGGSYEQYF. The CDR3 nucleotides are TGTGCCAGCAGCGTAGGCCCGGGGGCAGGTGGAAGCTACGAGCAGTACTTC. The whole variable domain, remainder taken from reference TRBV9 and TRBJ2-7, is DSGVTQTPKHLITATGQRVTLRCSPRSGDLSVYWYQQSLDQGLQFLIQYYNGEERAKGNILERFSAQQFPDLHSELNLSSLELGDSALYFCASSVGPGAGGSYEQYFGPGTRLTVT.